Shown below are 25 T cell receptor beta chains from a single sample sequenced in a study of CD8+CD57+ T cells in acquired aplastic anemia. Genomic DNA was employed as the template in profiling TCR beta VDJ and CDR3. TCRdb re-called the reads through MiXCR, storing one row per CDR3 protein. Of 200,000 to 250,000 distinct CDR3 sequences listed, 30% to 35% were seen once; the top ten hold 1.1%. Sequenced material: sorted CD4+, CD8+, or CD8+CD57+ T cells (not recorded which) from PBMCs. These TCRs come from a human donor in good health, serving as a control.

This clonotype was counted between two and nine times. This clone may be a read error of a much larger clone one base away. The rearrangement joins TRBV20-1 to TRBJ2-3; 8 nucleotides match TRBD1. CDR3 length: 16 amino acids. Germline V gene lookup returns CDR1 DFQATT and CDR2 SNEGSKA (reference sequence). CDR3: CSARDEGQGVKDMQYF. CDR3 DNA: TGCAGTGCTAGAGATGAAGGACAGGGAGTGAAAGATATGCAGTATTTT.

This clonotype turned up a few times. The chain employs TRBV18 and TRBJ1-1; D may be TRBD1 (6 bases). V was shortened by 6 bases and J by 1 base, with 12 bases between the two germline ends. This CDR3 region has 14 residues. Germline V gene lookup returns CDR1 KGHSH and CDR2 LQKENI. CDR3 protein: CASSYSGENTEAFF. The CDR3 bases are TGTGCCAGCTCGTACTCAGGGGAGAACACTGAAGCTTTCTTT. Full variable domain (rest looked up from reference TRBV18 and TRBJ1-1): NAGVMQNPRHLVRRRGQEARLRCSPMKGHSHVYWYRQLPEEGLKFMVYLQKENIIDESGMPKERFSAEFPKEGPSILRIQQVVRGDSAAYFCASSYSGENTEAFFGQGTRLTVV.

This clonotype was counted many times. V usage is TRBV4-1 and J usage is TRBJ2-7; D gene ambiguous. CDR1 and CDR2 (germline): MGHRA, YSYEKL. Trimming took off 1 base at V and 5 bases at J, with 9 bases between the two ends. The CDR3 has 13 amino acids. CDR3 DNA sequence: TGCGCCAGCAGCCAAGTAGGGCTCGACGAGCAGTACTTC. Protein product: CASSQVGLDEQYF.

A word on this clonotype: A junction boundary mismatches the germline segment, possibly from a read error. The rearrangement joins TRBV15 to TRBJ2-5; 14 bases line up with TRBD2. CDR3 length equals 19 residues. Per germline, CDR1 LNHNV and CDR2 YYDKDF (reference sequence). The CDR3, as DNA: TGTGCCACCAGCAGAGGCGGTTTGACTAGCGGGGGGGCGCAGGAGACCCGGTACTTC. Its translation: CATSRGGLTSGGAQETRYF. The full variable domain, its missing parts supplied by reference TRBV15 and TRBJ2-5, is DAMVIQNPRYQVTQFGKPVTLSCSQTLNHNVMYWYQQKSSQAPKLLFHYYDKDFNNEADTPDNFQSRRPNTSFCFLDIRSPGLGDTAMYLCATSRGGLTSGGAQETRYFGPGTRLLVL.

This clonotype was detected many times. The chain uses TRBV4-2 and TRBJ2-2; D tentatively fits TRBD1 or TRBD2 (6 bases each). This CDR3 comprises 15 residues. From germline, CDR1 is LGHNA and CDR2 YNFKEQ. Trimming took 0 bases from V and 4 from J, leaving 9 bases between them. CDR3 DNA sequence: TGTGCCAGCAGCCAAGAAGGGGGGATCACCGGGGAGCTGTTTTTT. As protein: CASSQEGGITGELFF.

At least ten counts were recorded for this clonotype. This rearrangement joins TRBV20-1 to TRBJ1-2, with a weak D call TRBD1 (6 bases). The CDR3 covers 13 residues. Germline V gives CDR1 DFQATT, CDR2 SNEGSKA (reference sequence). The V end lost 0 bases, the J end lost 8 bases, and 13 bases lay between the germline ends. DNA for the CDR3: TGCAGTGCTAGAGATATGGGGGCGCGGGGCTACACCTTC. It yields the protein CSARDMGARGYTF.

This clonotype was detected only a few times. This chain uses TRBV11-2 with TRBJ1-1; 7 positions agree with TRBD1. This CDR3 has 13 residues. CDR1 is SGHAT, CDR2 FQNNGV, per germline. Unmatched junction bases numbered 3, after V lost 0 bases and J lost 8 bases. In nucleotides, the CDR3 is TGTGCCAGCAGCTTAGATCGGGGACAGGAAGCTTTCTTT. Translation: CASSLDRGQEAFF.

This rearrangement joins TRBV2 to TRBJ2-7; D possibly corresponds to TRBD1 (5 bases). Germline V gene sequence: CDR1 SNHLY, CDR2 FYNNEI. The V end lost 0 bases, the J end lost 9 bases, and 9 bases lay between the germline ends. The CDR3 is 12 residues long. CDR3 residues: CASSEAQEGQYF. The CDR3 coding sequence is TGTGCCAGCAGTGAAGCACAGGAAGGGCAGTACTTC.

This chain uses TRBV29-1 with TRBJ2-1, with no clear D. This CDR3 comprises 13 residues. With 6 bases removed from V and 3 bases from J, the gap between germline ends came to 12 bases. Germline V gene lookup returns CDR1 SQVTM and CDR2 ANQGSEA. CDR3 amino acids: CSVPLLSYNEQFF. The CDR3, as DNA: TGCAGCGTACCCCTCCTTAGCTACAATGAGCAGTTCTTC.

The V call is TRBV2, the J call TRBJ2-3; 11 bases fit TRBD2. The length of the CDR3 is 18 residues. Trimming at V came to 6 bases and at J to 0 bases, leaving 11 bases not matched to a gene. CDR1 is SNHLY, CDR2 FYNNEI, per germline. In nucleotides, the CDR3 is TGTGCCAGCAGCGAACTAGCGGGGGCATTTGTGAGCACAGATACGCAGTATTTT. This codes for CASSELAGAFVSTDTQYF. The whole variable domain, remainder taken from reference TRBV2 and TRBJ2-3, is EPEVTQTPSHQVTQMGQEVILRCVPISNHLYFYWYRQILGQKVEFLVSFYNNEISEKSEIFDDQFSVERPDGSNFTLKIRSTKLEDSAMYFCASSELAGAFVSTDTQYFGPGTRLTVL.

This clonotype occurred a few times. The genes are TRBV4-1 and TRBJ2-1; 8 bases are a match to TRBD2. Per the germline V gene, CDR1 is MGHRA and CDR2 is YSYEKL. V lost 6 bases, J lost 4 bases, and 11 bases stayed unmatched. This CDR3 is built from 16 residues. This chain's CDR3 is CASRPPGLGIYNEQFF. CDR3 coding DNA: TGCGCCAGCAGACCACCGGGACTAGGGATATACAATGAGCAGTTCTTC.

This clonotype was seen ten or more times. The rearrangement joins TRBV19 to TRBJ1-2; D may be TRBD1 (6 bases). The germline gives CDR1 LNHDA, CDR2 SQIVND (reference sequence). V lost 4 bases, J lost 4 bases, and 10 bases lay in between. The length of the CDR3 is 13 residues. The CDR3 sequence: CASSTGARYGYTF. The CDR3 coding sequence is TGTGCCAGTAGTACGGGGGCGCGCTATGGCTACACCTTC.

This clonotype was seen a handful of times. The CDR3 region is CAISGDRTGGELFF. DNA of the CDR3: TGTGCCATCAGTGGCGACAGGACCGGCGGGGAGCTGTTTTTT. V and J are TRBV10-3 and TRBJ2-2; the D gene is possibly TRBD1 (6 bases). Germline CDR1 is ENHRY and CDR2 is SYGVKD. V lost 4 bases, J lost 7 bases, and 13 bases lay in between. The CDR3 totals 14 residues.

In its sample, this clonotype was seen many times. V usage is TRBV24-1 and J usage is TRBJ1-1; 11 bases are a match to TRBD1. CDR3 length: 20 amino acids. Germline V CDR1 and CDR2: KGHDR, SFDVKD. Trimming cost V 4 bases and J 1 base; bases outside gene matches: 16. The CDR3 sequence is CATSEPTRTGGAARNTEAFF. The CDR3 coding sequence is TGTGCCACCAGTGAACCAACCCGGACAGGGGGCGCAGCTAGGAACACTGAAGCTTTCTTT.

The CDR3 is CATSRDLGYTF. CDR3 nucleotide sequence: TGTGCCACCAGCAGAGATCTTGGCTACACCTTC. This chain connects TRBV15 to TRBJ1-2, with D unresolved. The CDR3 runs 11 residues. V lost 0 bases and J lost 7, with 3 bases in between. CDR1 is LNHNV, CDR2 YYDKDF, per germline (reference sequence). Looking up the rest from reference TRBV15 and TRBJ1-2 gives the full variable domain: DAMVIQNPRYQVTQFGKPVTLSCSQTLNHNVMYWYQQKSSQAPKLLFHYYDKDFNNEADTPDNFQSRRPNTSFCFLDIRSPGLGDTAMYLCATSRDLGYTFGSGTRLTVV.

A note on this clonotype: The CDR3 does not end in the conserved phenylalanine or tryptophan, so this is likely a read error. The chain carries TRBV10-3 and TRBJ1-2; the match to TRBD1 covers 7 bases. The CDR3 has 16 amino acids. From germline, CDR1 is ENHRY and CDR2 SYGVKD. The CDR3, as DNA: TGCGCCATCAGAGCAGACAGGGCCCGATCTAACTATGGCTACACCCTC. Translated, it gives CAIRADRARSNYGYTL.

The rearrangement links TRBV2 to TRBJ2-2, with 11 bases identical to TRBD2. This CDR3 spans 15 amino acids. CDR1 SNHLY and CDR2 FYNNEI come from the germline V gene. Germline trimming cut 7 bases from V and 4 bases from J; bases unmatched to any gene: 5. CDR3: CASTGTSGPTGELFF. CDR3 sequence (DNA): TGTGCCAGCACCGGGACTAGCGGCCCCACCGGGGAGCTGTTTTTT.

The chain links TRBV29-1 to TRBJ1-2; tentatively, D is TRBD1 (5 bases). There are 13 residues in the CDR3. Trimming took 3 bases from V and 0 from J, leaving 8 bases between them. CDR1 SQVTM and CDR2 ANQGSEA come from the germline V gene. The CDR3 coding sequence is TGCAGCGTTGATCCGGGGGCTAACTATGGCTACACCTTC. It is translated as CSVDPGANYGYTF.

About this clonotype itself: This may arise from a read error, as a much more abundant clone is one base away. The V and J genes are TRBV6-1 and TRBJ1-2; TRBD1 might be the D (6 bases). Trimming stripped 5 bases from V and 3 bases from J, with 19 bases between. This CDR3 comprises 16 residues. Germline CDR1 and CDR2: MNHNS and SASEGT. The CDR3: CASSSSGTLTDYGYTF. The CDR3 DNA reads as TGTGCCAGCAGTAGTTCCGGGACACTGACTGACTATGGCTACACCTTC.

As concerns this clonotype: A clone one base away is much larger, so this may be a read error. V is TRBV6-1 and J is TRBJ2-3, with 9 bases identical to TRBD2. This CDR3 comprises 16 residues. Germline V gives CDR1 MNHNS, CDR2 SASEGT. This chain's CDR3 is CARSEARLAGTDTQYF. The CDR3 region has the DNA TGTGCCAGAAGTGAAGCGAGACTAGCGGGCACAGATACGCAGTATTTT.

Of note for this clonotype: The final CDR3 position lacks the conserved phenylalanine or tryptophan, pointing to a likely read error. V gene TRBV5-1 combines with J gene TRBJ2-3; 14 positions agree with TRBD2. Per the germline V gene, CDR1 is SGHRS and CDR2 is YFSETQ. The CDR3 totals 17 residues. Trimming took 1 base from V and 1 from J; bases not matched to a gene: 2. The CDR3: CASSLRLAGGGTDTQYL. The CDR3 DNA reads TGCGCCAGCAGCTTGCGACTAGCGGGAGGGGGCACAGATACGCAGTATCTT.

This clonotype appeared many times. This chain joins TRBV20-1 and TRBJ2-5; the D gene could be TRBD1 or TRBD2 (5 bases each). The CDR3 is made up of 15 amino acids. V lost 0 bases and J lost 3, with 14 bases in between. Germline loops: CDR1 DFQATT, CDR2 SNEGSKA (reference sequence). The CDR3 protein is CSAREWGFKEETQYF. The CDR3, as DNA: TGCAGTGCTAGAGAATGGGGGTTTAAGGAAGAGACCCAGTACTTC.

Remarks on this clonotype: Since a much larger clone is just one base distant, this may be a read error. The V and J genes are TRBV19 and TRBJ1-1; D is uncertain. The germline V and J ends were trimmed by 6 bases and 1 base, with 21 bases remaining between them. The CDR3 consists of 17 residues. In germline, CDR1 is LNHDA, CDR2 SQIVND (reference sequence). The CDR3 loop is CASSSTRAGGRNTEAFF. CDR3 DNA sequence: TGTGCCAGTAGCTCAACCCGGGCCGGAGGGAGGAACACTGAAGCTTTCTTT.

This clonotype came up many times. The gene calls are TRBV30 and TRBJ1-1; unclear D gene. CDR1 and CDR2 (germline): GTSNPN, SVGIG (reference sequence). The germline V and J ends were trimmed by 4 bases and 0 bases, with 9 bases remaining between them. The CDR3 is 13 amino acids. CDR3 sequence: CAWTESLNTEAFF. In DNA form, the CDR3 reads TGTGCCTGGACGGAGTCGTTGAACACTGAAGCTTTCTTT. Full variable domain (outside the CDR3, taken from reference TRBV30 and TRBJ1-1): SQTIHQWPATLVQPVGSPLSLECTVEGTSNPNLYWYRQAAGRGLQLLFYSVGIGQISSEVPQNLSASRPQDRQFILSSKKLLLSDSGFYLCAWTESLNTEAFFGQGTRLTVV.

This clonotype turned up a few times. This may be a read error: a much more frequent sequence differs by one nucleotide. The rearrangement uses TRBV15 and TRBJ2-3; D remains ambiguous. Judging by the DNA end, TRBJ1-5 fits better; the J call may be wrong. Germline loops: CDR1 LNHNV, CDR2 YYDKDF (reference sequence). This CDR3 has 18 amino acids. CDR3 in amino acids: CATSRETVWSYETDTQHF. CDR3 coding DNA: TGTGCCACCAGCAGAGAAACCGTTTGGTCCTATGAAACAGATACGCAGCATTTT.